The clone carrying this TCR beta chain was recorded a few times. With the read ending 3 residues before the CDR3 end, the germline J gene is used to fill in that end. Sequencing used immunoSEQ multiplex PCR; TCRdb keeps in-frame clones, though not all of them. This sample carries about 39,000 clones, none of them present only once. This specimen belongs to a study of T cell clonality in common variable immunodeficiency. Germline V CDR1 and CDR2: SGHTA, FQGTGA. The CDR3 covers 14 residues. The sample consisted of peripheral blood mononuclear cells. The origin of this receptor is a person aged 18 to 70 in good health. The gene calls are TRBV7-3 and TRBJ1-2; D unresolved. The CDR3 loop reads CASSFGGPYNDYTF. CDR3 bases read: TGTGCCAGCAGCTTTGGCGGCCCCTACAATGAC.